This TCR beta chain was observed in a study of blood T cells in healthy people across ages. Findings of the study overall: A greater number of naive CD4+ cells and higher diversity distinguished long-lived donors from aged donors. TCR beta diversity, measured per million T cells, fell in a roughly linear way with age. Researchers judged that diversity estimates from one million T cells fell short of true values.

In regard to this clonotype: The antigen is unknown. Its ends do not fully match the called genes, so a read error is possible.

Germline-derived CDR1 and CDR2 are SGHKS and YYEKEE (reference sequence). This CDR3 region has 14 residues. Using a J-beta primer mix together with a sample-barcoded 5' primer, a second PCR was run for roughly 7 to 11 cycles. Every cDNA was tagged by a template-switch adaptor with 12 random nucleotides. TCRdb recomputed calls from the 5' RACE reads with MiXCR, one row per CDR3 protein. The table has over a million distinct CDR3 sequences, 42% seen once. The sequencing sample was made of blood. The origin of this receptor is a woman aged 18-35 years in good health. The chain is built from TRBV5-5 and TRBJ2-5, with TRBD1 as a possible D gene (5 bases). The CDR3 DNA follows: TGTGCCTGCAGCTTACGACAGCTCCAAGAGACCCAGTACTTC. This translates into CACSLRQLQETQYF.